The clone carrying this TCR beta chain was found a few times. Antigen unknown. This sample is part of a study of T-cell reconstitution after alpha-beta-depleted transplantation in children. Study conclusions and caveats: When one year had passed after transplant, most T-cell counts and diversity came from newly produced T cells.

The length of the CDR3 is 14 residues. Trimming cost V 3 bases and J 8 bases, with 13 bases left between them. The authors prepared the TCRbeta library with unique molecular identifiers. TCRdb re-derived calls from the PCR reads in MiXCR, one entry per CDR3 protein. The sample includes hundreds of thousands of distinct CDR3 sequences, 10% to 15% seen only once; the top ten take around 2.2%. The input for sequencing was PBMCs, mostly from graft donor cells, taken 360 days after TCRalphabeta/CD19-depleted stem cell transplant. This rearrangement joins TRBV12-3 or TRBV12-4 to TRBJ1-4; the D gene is possibly TRBD1 (6 bases). The receptor comes from a male patient between 10 and 17 years old who had a stem cell transplant for acute myeloid leukemia, so the T cells may come from the graft donor. The CDR3 is CASSFTGRREKLFF. The CDR3, as DNA: TGTGCCAGCAGTTTTACAGGGAGAAGGGAAAAACTGTTTTTT.